These 10 T cell receptor beta chains were sequenced from one sample in a study of shared clonotypes between healthy human individuals. Clones were read by immunoSEQ multiplex PCR, and TCRdb kept only the in-frame ones, dropping some. This table has over 850,000 clones, approximately 80% appearing once. The sample taken for sequencing was memory CD4+ T cells from PBMCs. Subset specified: CD45RA-negative fraction. The receptors derive from a young man in good health. Some clones in this sample may be carry-over from other donors' samples.

The CDR3 nucleotides are TGCGCCAGCAGCTTCCTAGCGGCAGAGAACACCGGGGAGCTGTTTTTT. Encoded protein: CASSFLAAENTGELFF. The chain joins TRBV5-1 to TRBJ2-2; 7 nucleotides agree with TRBD2. Germline loops: CDR1 SGHRS, CDR2 YFSETQ. The CDR3 is 16 amino acids. Unmatched junction bases numbered 5, after V lost 2 bases and J lost 1 base.

CDR3 in amino acids: CASSPLPGLAGGFYEQYF. The CDR3 DNA is TGTGCCAGCAGTCCCCTCCCCGGACTAGCGGGGGGGTTCTACGAGCAGTACTTC. The chain employs TRBV27 and TRBJ2-7; the match to TRBD2 covers 15 bases. The CDR3 runs 18 residues. Germline-derived CDR1 and CDR2 are MNHEY and SMNVEV (reference sequence). J was trimmed by 3 bases and V by 5 bases; bases with no gene match: 11.

V gene TRBV28 combines with J gene TRBJ2-3; 14 nucleotides match TRBD2. This CDR3 region has 16 residues. Germline trimming cut 6 bases from V and 6 bases from J; bases unmatched to any gene: 8. CDR1 and CDR2 from the germline V gene are MDHEN and SYDVKM. DNA for the CDR3: TGTGCCAGCAGCTCTGGACTAGCGGGAGGATGGGATACGCAGTATTTT. Translated: CASSSGLAGGWDTQYF.

The V call is TRBV2, the J call TRBJ1-5, with TRBD1 as a possible D gene (5 bases). V lost 4 bases to trimming and J lost 1 base, with 8 bases between them. The CDR3 length is 14 residues. Germline-derived CDR1 and CDR2 are SNHLY and FYNNEI. The CDR3 coding sequence is TGTGCCAGCAGTGGGGACTTCAGCAATCAGCCCCAGCATTTT. It yields the protein CASSGDFSNQPQHF. The entire variable domain, with the rest obtained from reference TRBV2 and TRBJ1-5, is as follows: EPEVTQTPSHQVTQMGQEVILRCVPISNHLYFYWYRQILGQKVEFLVSFYNNEISEKSEIFDDQFSVERPDGSNFTLKIRSTKLEDSAMYFCASSGDFSNQPQHFGDGTRLSIL.

The V gene is TRBV7-3, the J gene TRBJ2-1; TRBD1 aligns across 8 bases. Germline values: CDR1 SGHTA, CDR2 FQGTGA. The V segment lost 6 bases and the J segment 2 bases; nucleotides outside the gene matches: 6. CDR3 length: 15 amino acids. CDR3 residues: CASRVQQGAYNEQFF. In DNA form, the CDR3 reads TGTGCCAGCAGAGTTCAACAGGGGGCCTACAATGAGCAGTTCTTC.

The gene calls are TRBV28 and TRBJ2-7, with D unclear. The CDR3 extends over 12 amino acids. V lost 4 bases and J lost 3, with 7 bases in between. Germline CDR1 reads MDHEN; CDR2 reads SYDVKM. This chain's CDR3 is CASSSTSYEQYF. The CDR3 DNA reads TGTGCCAGCAGTTCCACAAGCTACGAGCAGTACTTC.

CDR3 protein: CASSLGRDRSVFF. The CDR3 coding sequence is TGTGCCAGCAGCTTAGGCCGGGACAGGTCCGTGTTTTTT. The rearrangement uses TRBV7-8 and TRBJ1-4; 8 nucleotides match TRBD1. CDR1 and CDR2 (germline): SGHVS, FQNEAQ. V was clipped by 1 base and J by 15 bases; unmatched bases: 7. The CDR3 spans 13 residues.

This clone was seen only once. This chain joins TRBV5-4 and TRBJ2-7; TRBD2 matches 8 bases. Germline V gene data show CDR1 as SGHNT and CDR2 as YYREEE (reference sequence). With V trimmed by 4 bases and J by 5 bases, 8 bases remained unmatched. The CDR3 is 14 residues long. This chain's CDR3 is CASSEGGTRDEQYF. The DNA of the CDR3 is TGTGCCAGCAGCGAAGGGGGGACTAGGGACGAGCAGTACTTC.

The chain couples TRBV28 to TRBJ2-7; 10 bases map to TRBD2. The CDR3 consists of 16 residues. The germline CDR1 and CDR2 sequences are MDHEN and SYDVKM. The J segment lost 2 bases and the V segment lost 3 bases, leaving 7 bases of the junction unmatched. CDR3 amino acids: CASSFLLAGGAYEQYF. The CDR3 DNA reads TGTGCCAGCAGTTTCCTATTAGCGGGAGGAGCCTACGAGCAGTACTTC.

The V and J genes are TRBV12-5 and TRBJ2-3; D is ambiguous. Germline CDR1 LGHNT, CDR2 FRNRAP. This CDR3 region has 12 residues. The V and J ends lost 4 bases and 3 bases respectively, with 5 bases between them. The CDR3 reads CASGSQTDTQYF. DNA of the CDR3: TGTGCTAGTGGTTCCCAGACAGATACGCAGTATTTT.